These 32 T cell receptor beta chains were sequenced from one sample in a study of cytomegalovirus exposure and HLA in healthy donors (dated by TCRdb to 2017 to 2019). Preparation of the library involved the immunoSEQ multiplex PCR assay. For the multiplex PCR, a mixture combining 60 forward primers for TCR Vbeta segments and 13 reverse primers for TCR Jbeta segments was used. What TCRdb holds here is the immuneACCESS table cut down to in-frame rearrangements. Part of the clones is not present; checked against another copy, under half of the missing clones reflect an unresolved V gene, and the others are unexplained. The sample table holds fewer than 200,000 clones, of which over 60% were seen once. The ten most abundant clones make up around 0.98% of the sample. Sequences were obtained from PBMCs. The receptors were sampled from a woman aged 45-65 years in good health and CMV-seropositive.

CDR3: CASSSPGADTEAFF. CDR3 DNA sequence: TGCGCCAGCAGCTCCCCAGGGGCCGACACTGAAGCTTTCTTT. J is TRBJ1-1 and V is TRBV5-1; perhaps TRBD1 as D (6 bases). The CDR3 has 14 residues. Trimming pared 3 bases from V and 3 bases from J, leaving 12 bases between. Germline V lookup: CDR1 SGHRS, CDR2 YFSETQ.

The genes are TRBV10-3 and TRBJ1-1; 9 nucleotides align to TRBD1. The junction had 10 bases not matched to a gene; V was cut back by 0 bases and J by 11 bases. Germline V CDR1 and CDR2: ENHRY, SYGVKD. The CDR3 runs to 15 residues. DNA for the CDR3: TGTGCCATCAGTGAGTCACCGGACAGGGGATTTTGGGCTTTCTTT. It encodes CAISESPDRGFWAFF.

The chain recombines TRBV7-9 with TRBJ2-1; 15 positions agree with TRBD2. CDR1 and CDR2 (germline): SEHNR, FQNEAQ (reference sequence). Unmatched junction bases numbered 1, after V lost 3 bases and J lost 7 bases. This CDR3 is built from 15 residues. CDR3 region: CASSLGTSGRNEQFF. CDR3 sequence (DNA): TGTGCCAGCAGCTTGGGGACTAGCGGGAGGAATGAGCAGTTCTTC. Looking up the rest from reference TRBV7-9 and TRBJ2-1 gives the full variable domain: DTGVSQNPRHKITKRGQNVTFRCDPISEHNRLYWYRQTLGQGPEFLTYFQNEAQLEKSRLLSDRFSAERPKGSFSTLEIQRTEQGDSAMYLCASSLGTSGRNEQFFGPGTRLTVL.

This clone was observed once. The chain has TRBV27 and TRBJ2-1; weak D call: TRBD2 (5 bases). CDR3 length: 11 residues. The germline gives CDR1 MNHEY, CDR2 SMNVEV (reference sequence). Trimming left V 7 bases short and J 13 bases short, with 14 bases between. The DNA for the CDR3 is TGTGCCAGCATCAATGGCGGAGGCCAGTTCTTC. Protein product: CASINGGGQFF.

This clone was found a few times. The genes are TRBV7-2 and TRBJ2-7; 11 bases agree with TRBD1. Germline CDR1 reads SGHTA; CDR2 reads FQGNSA. The CDR3 consists of 15 residues. V trimming: 4 bases; J trimming: 0 bases; junction bases outside the gene matches: 2. The CDR3 DNA reads TGTGCCAGCAGCTCCGGGACAGGGGGCTCCTACGAGCAGTACTTC. Residues: CASSSGTGGSYEQYF.

J is TRBJ2-1 and V is TRBV27; 13 nucleotides align to TRBD2. CDR1 is MNHEY and CDR2 is SMNVEV in the germline V gene (reference sequence). V gave up 5 bases and J gave up 9 bases; unmatched junction bases: 7. The CDR3 runs to 15 residues. CDR3 sequence reads: CASSTGTSGMIEQFF. The CDR3 region has the DNA TGTGCCAGCAGTACCGGGACTAGCGGGATGATTGAGCAGTTCTTC.

This clone was observed once. The V and J genes are TRBV2 and TRBJ2-2, with TRBD1 as a possible D gene (5 bases). CDR3 size: 13 residues. The V gene lost 6 bases and the J gene lost 1 base, with 6 bases spanning the gap. Germline loops: CDR1 SNHLY, CDR2 FYNNEI. This chain's CDR3 is CASSQGNTGELFF. Written as DNA, the CDR3 is TGTGCCAGCAGCCAGGGGAACACCGGGGAGCTGTTTTTT.

The chain is built from TRBV11-2 and TRBJ2-3; D is perhaps TRBD2 (6 bases). Germline CDR1 SGHAT, CDR2 FQNNGV. The CDR3 is 15 amino acids. V was cut by 1 base and J by 4 bases, with 12 bases left in between. CDR3 protein: CASSLVGDSPDTQYF. The DNA for the CDR3 is TGTGCCAGCAGCTTAGTCGGGGACTCACCAGATACGCAGTATTTT.

The J gene is TRBJ1-5, the V gene TRBV19; D ambiguous. The CDR3 contains 13 residues. The germline gives CDR1 LNHDA, CDR2 SQIVND (reference sequence). V was shortened by 3 bases and J by 3 bases, with 6 bases between the two germline ends. CDR3 protein: CASSMSYNQPQHF. The CDR3 DNA reads TGTGCCAGTAGTATGAGTTACAATCAGCCCCAGCATTTT.

The V call is TRBV25-1, the J call TRBJ1-5; D perhaps matches TRBD1 (6 bases). Germline CDR1 reads MGHDK; CDR2 reads SYGVNS. The CDR3 length is 16 residues. V was cut by 5 bases and J by 2 bases, with 16 bases left in between. The CDR3 is CASSPPWAGGNQPQHF. In DNA form, the CDR3 reads TGTGCCAGCAGTCCCCCATGGGCAGGGGGCAATCAGCCCCAGCATTTT.

This clone turned up a few times. The CDR3 DNA is TGCGCCAGCAGCCGCCGCCACAGGTGGAGCACCGGGGAGCTGTTTTTT. Its protein product is CASSRRHRWSTGELFF. This chain connects TRBV4-3 to TRBJ2-2, with a tentative D call TRBD1 (5 bases). The V gene lost 4 bases and the J gene lost 4 bases, with 16 bases spanning the gap. The CDR3 runs to 16 residues. Looked up from germline, CDR1 is LGHNA and CDR2 is YSLEER.

This clone was found once. The chain employs TRBV19 and TRBJ2-7, with TRBD2 matching over 12 bases. Germline trimming cut 5 bases from V and 7 bases from J; bases unmatched to any gene: 3. There are 13 residues in the CDR3. The V gene's germline CDR1 is LNHDA and CDR2 SQIVND (reference sequence). CDR3: CASSPGLAGEQYF. The CDR3 bases are TGTGCCAGTAGTCCGGGACTAGCGGGTGAGCAGTACTTC.

The CDR3 DNA sequence: TGCGCCAGCAGCTTGGGACAGGGGGGCCACGAGCAGTACTTC. Protein: CASSLGQGGHEQYF. The chain employs TRBV5-1 and TRBJ2-7; 9 bases fit TRBD1. The CDR3 covers 14 residues. Trimming at V came to 0 bases and at J to 5 bases, leaving 3 bases not matched to a gene. Germline-derived CDR1 and CDR2 are SGHRS and YFSETQ. The whole variable domain, filled in from reference TRBV5-1 and TRBJ2-7, reads KAGVTQTPRYLIKTRGQQVTLSCSPISGHRSVSWYQQTPGQGLQFLFEYFSETQRNKGNFPGRFSGRQFSNSRSEMNVSTLELGDSALYLCASSLGQGGHEQYFGPGTRLTVT.

The genes are TRBV10-3 and TRBJ2-1; D may be TRBD2 (6 bases). Germline assignment: CDR1 ENHRY and CDR2 SYGVKD. This CDR3 region has 14 residues. Trimming cost V 8 bases and J 4 bases, with 15 bases left between them. In DNA form, the CDR3 reads TGTGCCATCCCGAGGGAGGTCGCGTACAATGAGCAGTTCTTC. This translates into CAIPREVAYNEQFF.

The CDR3 loop is CAADRENNSPLHF. Here the CDR3 DNA reads TGTGCCGCGGACAGGGAAAATAATTCACCCCTCCACTTT. The rearrangement joins TRBV28 to TRBJ1-6; 8 bases align to TRBD1. The CDR3 sequence is 13 residues long. The V and J ends lost 11 bases and 5 bases, in that order; junction bases with no gene match: 5. Per germline, CDR1 MDHEN and CDR2 SYDVKM.

The chain couples TRBV27 to TRBJ2-7, with 11 bases fitting TRBD1. Trimming cost V 3 bases and J 5 bases; bases outside gene matches: 3. CDR1 is MNHEY, CDR2 SMNVEV, per germline (reference sequence). The CDR3 runs 14 residues. The CDR3 nucleotides are TGTGCCAGCAGTTTTGGGACAGGGGGAAACGAGCAGTACTTC. This gives the protein CASSFGTGGNEQYF.

V gene TRBV4-3 combines with J gene TRBJ2-6; D perhaps matches TRBD1 (6 bases). Germline CDR1 reads LGHNA; CDR2 reads YSLEER. V was trimmed by 1 base and J by 2 bases, leaving 6 bases between them. The CDR3 is 15 residues long. CDR3 region: CASSQGQAGANVLTF. The CDR3, as DNA: TGCGCCAGCAGCCAAGGACAGGCTGGGGCCAACGTCCTGACTTTC.

This clone was seen a few times. The V gene is TRBV6-5, the J gene TRBJ1-1; D gene unclear. Per germline, CDR1 MNHEY and CDR2 SVGAGI. This CDR3 comprises 13 residues. Trimming cost V 3 bases and J 3 bases, with 8 bases left between them. The CDR3 is CASSYRVDTEAFF. The CDR3 bases are TGTGCCAGCAGTTATCGTGTAGACACTGAAGCTTTCTTT.

The V and J genes are TRBV5-6 and TRBJ1-1; D unresolved. V dropped 1 base and J dropped 11 bases, with 18 bases sitting between them. The germline gives CDR1 SGHDT, CDR2 YYEEEE. This CDR3 spans 14 amino acids. Here the CDR3 reads CASSLMVEMTGAFF. The CDR3 DNA follows: TGTGCCAGCAGCTTGATGGTGGAGATGACGGGGGCTTTCTTT. The entire variable domain, with the rest obtained from reference TRBV5-6 and TRBJ1-1, is as follows: DAGVTQSPTHLIKTRGQQVTLRCSPKSGHDTVSWYQQALGQGPQFIFQYYEEEERQRGNFPDRFSGHQFPNYSSELNVNALLLGDSALYLCASSLMVEMTGAFFGQGTRLTVV.

This chain joins TRBV19 and TRBJ1-5; 7 bases agree with TRBD1. The CDR3 length is 16 residues. Germline V lookup: CDR1 LNHDA, CDR2 SQIVND (reference sequence). V lost 7 bases, J lost 0 bases, and 9 bases stayed unmatched. DNA for the CDR3: TGTGCCAGTACCAAACAGGGGCCTTATAGCAATCAGCCCCAGCATTTT. Translation gives CASTKQGPYSNQPQHF.

The V call is TRBV27, the J call TRBJ2-7, with 9 bases matching TRBD1. The V gene's germline CDR1 is MNHEY and CDR2 SMNVEV (reference sequence). Trimming at V came to 5 bases and at J to 2 bases, leaving 13 bases not matched to a gene. CDR3 length equals 17 residues. The CDR3 loop reads CASSLIPGQGYPYEQYF. Here the CDR3 DNA reads TGTGCCAGCAGTCTGATTCCGGGACAGGGATATCCCTACGAGCAGTACTTC.

The chain couples TRBV7-3 to TRBJ2-3; D is perhaps TRBD2 (6 bases). This CDR3 has 14 amino acids. V gave up 3 bases and J gave up 5 bases, with 12 bases separating them. Germline assignment: CDR1 SGHTA and CDR2 FQGTGA. The CDR3 is CASSLTRDGDTQYF. The DNA of the CDR3 is TGTGCCAGCAGCTTGACTAGGGATGGAGATACGCAGTATTTT. The entire variable domain, with the rest obtained from reference TRBV7-3 and TRBJ2-3, is as follows: GAGVSQTPSNKVTEKGKYVELRCDPISGHTALYWYRQSLGQGPEFLIYFQGTGAADDSGLPNDRFFAVRPEGSVSTLKIQRTERGDSAVYLCASSLTRDGDTQYFGPGTRLTVL.

V is TRBV5-6 and J is TRBJ2-5; D ambiguous. Germline V gene sequence: CDR1 SGHDT, CDR2 YYEEEE. CDR3 length: 12 amino acids. V was trimmed by 4 bases and J by 2 bases, leaving 6 bases between them. The CDR3 spells CASSDSQETQYF. The CDR3 coding sequence is TGTGCCAGCAGCGACTCACAAGAGACCCAGTACTTC.

The gene calls are TRBV2 and TRBJ2-1; 7 nucleotides agree with TRBD2. This CDR3 spans 13 amino acids. Germline V gene data show CDR1 as SNHLY and CDR2 as FYNNEI. V shed 6 bases and J 9 bases; nucleotides not matched to a gene: 8. CDR3 sequence (DNA): TGTGCCAGCAGCAGCACTAGCGACGGTGAGCAGTTCTTC. Protein sequence: CASSSTSDGEQFF. Variable domain in full (rest from reference TRBV2 and TRBJ2-1): EPEVTQTPSHQVTQMGQEVILRCVPISNHLYFYWYRQILGQKVEFLVSFYNNEISEKSEIFDDQFSVERPDGSNFTLKIRSTKLEDSAMYFCASSSTSDGEQFFGPGTRLTVL.

This chain joins TRBV30 and TRBJ2-7; TRBD1 might be the D (5 bases). Trimming left V 2 bases short and J 2 bases short, with 7 bases between. The germline gives CDR1 GTSNPN, CDR2 SVGIG (reference sequence). The CDR3 has 12 amino acids. In DNA, the CDR3 is TGTGCCTGGAGTAAGGGGACCTACGAGCAGTACTTC. This encodes CAWSKGTYEQYF.

The J gene is TRBJ2-3, the V gene TRBV2; 7 bases are shared with TRBD1. V lost 4 bases and J lost 0; bases outside the gene matches: 4. The CDR3 contains 15 residues. Germline CDR1 and CDR2: SNHLY and FYNNEI. CDR3 DNA sequence: TGTGCCAGCAGTGGGACAGGACAAAGCACAGATACGCAGTATTTT. It codes for CASSGTGQSTDTQYF.

This clone appeared once. The rearrangement joins TRBV2 to TRBJ1-6, with D possibly being TRBD1 (5 bases). Trimming took off 5 bases at V and 10 bases at J, with 15 bases between the two ends. This CDR3 is built from 14 residues. Per germline, CDR1 SNHLY and CDR2 FYNNEI. CDR3 region: CASSPQGLGSPLHF. The CDR3 DNA reads as TGTGCCAGCAGTCCCCAGGGTTTGGGATCACCCCTCCACTTT.

The chain joins TRBV9 to TRBJ1-1; 9 bases agree with TRBD1. The CDR3 length is 15 residues. The V and J ends lost 4 bases and 5 bases, in that order; junction bases with no gene match: 9. From germline, CDR1 is SGDLS and CDR2 YYNGEE. DNA for the CDR3: TGTGCCAGCAGCCAGGATGGGACAGGGAGGACTGAAGCTTTCTTT. This translates into CASSQDGTGRTEAFF.

The sample holds a few counts of this clone. This chain connects TRBV9 to TRBJ2-1; 8 bases agree with TRBD2. Trimming took 4 bases from V and 4 from J; bases not matched to a gene: 7. The CDR3 consists of 15 residues. Germline CDR1 and CDR2: SGDLS and YYNGEE. The CDR3 sequence: CASSTGTRPYNEQFF. The CDR3 region has the DNA TGTGCCAGCAGCACCGGGACTAGGCCGTACAATGAGCAGTTCTTC.

V and J are TRBV28 and TRBJ2-7, with D possibly TRBD1 on 7 matching bases. The CDR3 is 17 amino acids. V was pared by 5 bases and J by 0 bases, with 20 bases between. CDR1 is MDHEN and CDR2 is SYDVKM in the germline V gene. CDR3: CASSLIPGGGVSYEQYF. In DNA, the CDR3 is TGTGCCAGCAGTCTTATACCCGGAGGGGGCGTCTCCTACGAGCAGTACTTC.

The chain joins TRBV4-2 to TRBJ1-1, with 7 nucleotides matching TRBD1. V shed 2 bases and J 3 bases; nucleotides not matched to a gene: 9. The CDR3 sequence is 16 residues long. Germline V gene sequence: CDR1 LGHNA, CDR2 YNFKEQ. The CDR3 region has the DNA TGTGCCAGCAGCCAAAGGGACAGCCCTGGGGACACTGAAGCTTTCTTT. Its translation is CASSQRDSPGDTEAFF.

This chain connects TRBV4-1 to TRBJ2-7; D possibly corresponds to TRBD2 (5 bases). Trimming shortened V by 4 bases and J by 2 bases, and 9 bases separated the two germline ends. Germline loops: CDR1 MGHRA, CDR2 YSYEKL. This CDR3 has 13 amino acids. The CDR3 is CASSPVGTYEQYF. The CDR3 DNA sequence: TGCGCCAGCAGCCCAGTCGGGACCTACGAGCAGTACTTC.